Listed below are T cell receptor beta chains from one sample, sequenced in a study of shared clonotypes between healthy human individuals. Profiling relied on immunoSEQ multiplex PCR, and the TCRdb table lists in-frame clones only, not all of them. In the table there are approximately 1.5 million clones, roughly 98.5% of which are singletons. Sample: naive CD4+ T cells sorted from blood. The receptors here all came from a man aged 30 to 45 in good health. The CDR3 runs from the conserved cysteine through the conserved F or W. The D gene is left open where the match is weak. Clone size, where shown, is once, few, many, or a class for clones that have expanded.

.	TRBJ1-5	14	TRBV4-1	.	TGCGCCAGCAGCCAGTCTGGGGGAGGTCAGCCCCAGCATTTT	CASSQSGGGQPQHF
.	TRBJ2-1	14	TRBV5-1	TRBD2	TGCGCCAGCAGCTTGAAACTAGCGGGTTTTGTACAGTTCTTC	CASSLKLAGFVQFF
once	TRBJ2-1	12	TRBV19	.	TGTGCCAGTATGGGGGTCTACAATGAGCAGTTCTTC	CASMGVYNEQFF
.	TRBJ1-1	14	TRBV2	TRBD1	TGTGCCAGCAGTGAAGATCAGGGGGCCACTGAAGCTTTCTTT	CASSEDQGATEAFF
.	TRBJ2-5	14	TRBV10-3	TRBD1	TGTGCCATCAGCCCCCGACAGGGGCAAGAGACCCAGTACTTC	CAISPRQGQETQYF
.	TRBJ2-5	15	TRBV29-1	TRBD2	TGCAGCGTTTCGACTAGCGGGAATTTAGGGGAGACCCAGTACTTC	CSVSTSGNLGETQYF
.	TRBJ2-1	16	TRBV28	TRBD2	TGTGCCAGCAGTACCTACCTAGCGGGAGGAAGGTATGAGCAGTTCTTC	CASSTYLAGGRYEQFF
.	TRBJ2-7	15	TRBV19	TRBD1	TGTGCCAGTAGTATGGACGGGACAGTTTCCTACGAGCAGTACTTC	CASSMDGTVSYEQYF
.	TRBJ2-2	13	TRBV28	.	TGTGCCAGCAGTTTTCCAGCTACCGGGGAGCTGTTTTTT	CASSFPATGELFF
.	TRBJ2-7	14	TRBV4-1	.	TGCGCCAGCAGCCAAGATAGGGTAGGCTACGAGCAGTACTTC	CASSQDRVGYEQYF
.	TRBJ2-2	18	TRBV21-1	.	TGTGCCAGCAGCAAACCGGGACTGACGTTCGCGAACACCGGGGAGCTGTTTTTT	CASSKPGLTFANTGELFF
.	TRBJ2-7	12	TRBV5-4	.	TGTGCCAGCAGCTTGGAACGTGGAAAGCAGTACTTC	CASSLERGKQYF
.	TRBJ2-3	15	TRBV7-7	.	TGTGCTAGCAGCTTAGGGGGCGGGAGGACTGATACGCAGTATTTT	CASSLGGGRTDTQYF
.	TRBJ2-7	12	TRBV5-4	.	TGTGCCAGCAGCAGGGACTCCTACGAGCAGTACTTC	CASSRDSYEQYF
.	TRBJ1-2	13	TRBV28	TRBD1	TGTGCCAGCAGCCTAGGGACAGTCTATGGCTACACCTTC	CASSLGTVYGYTF
.	TRBJ2-7	17	TRBV10-3	.	TGTGCCATCAGTGAGTCCAAAGGGCTAGAAAAGCCTTACGAGCAGTACTTC	CAISESKGLEKPYEQYF
once	TRBJ2-3	16	TRBV7-9	TRBD2	TGTGCCAGCAGCTCAGATACTAGCGGATTCACAGATACGCAGTATTTT	CASSSDTSGFTDTQYF
.	TRBJ2-1	13	TRBV6-5	.	TGTGCCAGCAGCCGCGCGACTTTTAATGAGCAGTTCTTC	CASSRATFNEQFF
.	TRBJ2-1	14	TRBV19	TRBD1	TGTGCCAGTAGTATAGTTCAGGGGGCAAATGAGCAGTTCTTC	CASSIVQGANEQFF
.	TRBJ2-2	15	TRBV5-5	.	TGTGCCAGCAGCACAATAAGGGGGGACACCGGGGAGCTGTTTTTT	CASSTIRGDTGELFF
.	TRBJ2-7	13	TRBV5-1	.	TGCGCCAGCAGCTTGGCAGCCTCCTACGAGCAGTACTTC	CASSLAASYEQYF
.	TRBJ2-6	19	TRBV4-2	TRBD2	TGTGCCAGCAGCCGAGAAGTTTTAGCGGGTGGCTCTGGGGCCAACGTCCTGACTTTC	CASSREVLAGGSGANVLTF
.	TRBJ1-2	10	TRBV20-1	.	TGCAGTGCCCCGGACTATGGCTACACCTTC	CSAPDYGYTF
.	TRBJ2-2	13	TRBV6-5	.	TGTGCCAGCAGTTACTATGTAGCCGGGGAGCTGTTTTTT	CASSYYVAGELFF
.	TRBJ2-3	16	TRBV27	.	TGTGCCAGCAGTCCACAAAGGACAGCAGTAGCAGATACGCAGTATTTT	CASSPQRTAVADTQYF
.	TRBJ1-4	20	TRBV18	TRBD1	TGTGCCAGCTCACCAGCGGACAGGGGGCGAATATTTTCAACTAATGAAAAACTGTTTTTT	CASSPADRGRIFSTNEKLFF
.	TRBJ1-1	12	TRBV6-6	.	TGTGCCAGCAGTTTACCCAACACTGAAGCTTTCTTT	CASSLPNTEAFF
.	TRBJ2-1	14	TRBV6-1	.	TGTGCCAGCACCTTAATAAACCTTTACAATGAGCAGTTCTTC	CASTLINLYNEQFF
.	TRBJ1-5	18	TRBV27	.	TGTGCCAGCCCCCGGGGGGGGCTGCCAGTATTGCGCAATCAGCCCCAGCATTTT	CASPRGGLPVLRNQPQHF
.	TRBJ1-1	14	TRBV2	.	TGTGCCAGCAGTTGGGACATTTTGAACACTGAAGCTTTCTTT	CASSWDILNTEAFF
.	TRBJ2-2	15	TRBV7-9	.	TGTGCCAGCAGCTCAGGGGCGGGTTTCACCGGGGAGCTGTTTTTT	CASSSGAGFTGELFF
.	TRBJ2-1	18	TRBV29-1	TRBD2	TGCAGCGTCCGCAGGAGGGGGTCAGCGGGACTAGCGGACAATGAGCAGTTCTTC	CSVRRRGSAGLADNEQFF
.	TRBJ1-4	16	TRBV4-1	.	TGCGCCAGCAGCCAAGGGGAGCTGGCGGCTAATGAAAAACTGTTTTTT	CASSQGELAANEKLFF
.	TRBJ2-3	12	TRBV5-6	.	TGTGCCAGCAGCTTGGCTAGAGATACGCAGTATTTT	CASSLARDTQYF
.	TRBJ2-3	15	TRBV27	TRBD2	TGTGCCAGCGGATCGGGACTAGCGGGACCAGATACGCAGTATTTT	CASGSGLAGPDTQYF
once	TRBJ1-5	13	TRBV6-1	.	TGTGCCAGCAGACTAGACCGACATCAGCCCCAGCATTTT	CASRLDRHQPQHF
.	TRBJ2-5	14	TRBV5-1	.	TGCGCCACCCAGGTACTAGGAATCCAAGAGACCCAGTACTTC	CATQVLGIQETQYF
.	TRBJ2-7	13	TRBV6-5	.	TGTGCCAGCAGTTACACGCCGTCCTACGAGCAGTACTTC	CASSYTPSYEQYF
.	TRBJ2-2	13	TRBV11-3	.	TGTGCCAGCAGCTTAAGGAACACCGGGGAGCTGTTTTTT	CASSLRNTGELFF
.	TRBJ2-1	14	TRBV5-1	.	TGCGCCAGCAGCTTGGGGACTTTGGGTCATGAGCAGTTCTTC	CASSLGTLGHEQFF
.	TRBJ2-2	15	TRBV19	TRBD2	TGTGCCAGTAAAGAGTTAGCGGGAGACACCGGGGAGCTGTTTTTT	CASKELAGDTGELFF
.	TRBJ2-7	15	TRBV6-5	TRBD2	TGTGCCAGCAGTTACGATTCTAGCGGGACTCACGAGCAGTACTTC	CASSYDSSGTHEQYF
.	TRBJ2-7	14	TRBV28	.	TGTGCCAGCAGTTTAGGGGGGACCTCCTACGAGCAGTACTTC	CASSLGGTSYEQYF
.	TRBJ2-1	14	TRBV11-1	.	TGTGCCAGCAGCTTCGGTGCACGCCTCAATGAGCAGTTCTTC	CASSFGARLNEQFF
.	TRBJ2-1	13	TRBV6-5	TRBD2	TGTGCCAGCCGACTAGCGGGAGTTGATGAGCAGTTCTTC	CASRLAGVDEQFF
.	TRBJ2-1	13	TRBV28	.	TGTGCCAGCACCCGCGCCCACGACAATGAGCAGTTCTTC	CASTRAHDNEQFF
.	TRBJ2-7	15	TRBV9	TRBD1	TGTGCCAGCAGCCCTCGACAGGGGGCTAACTACGAGCAGTACTTC	CASSPRQGANYEQYF
.	TRBJ2-3	15	TRBV5-6	.	TGTGCCAGCAGCTTTGGAGAGCCTAGCACAGATACGCAGTATTTT	CASSFGEPSTDTQYF
.	TRBJ2-2	12	TRBV12-5	TRBD1	TGTGCTAGGAACAGGGGGACCGGGGAGCTGTTTTTT	CARNRGTGELFF
.	TRBJ1-2	13	TRBV6-6	TRBD1	TGTGCCAGCAGTTATAAGACAGGGAATGGCTACACCTTC	CASSYKTGNGYTF
.	TRBJ2-5	16	TRBV7-2	.	TGTGCCAGCAGCTTAAGTTATAAAGGGGCTGCCGAGACCCAGTACTTC	CASSLSYKGAAETQYF
.	TRBJ2-2	16	TRBV18	TRBD2	TGTGCCAGCTCACCAGGTTTAGCGGGAGAGGCCGGGGAGCTGTTTTTT	CASSPGLAGEAGELFF